This T cell receptor beta chain was identified in a study of cytomegalovirus exposure and HLA in healthy donors. Study results and caveats: Reported findings show TCR beta sequences accurately forecast HLA-A and HLA-B alleles in most subjects. Cytomegalovirus-associated TCR beta chains were listed, numbering some 180. With DRB1 most and HLA-C fewest, TCR association rates differed between HLA loci in a later analysis. In an earlier analysis, about 87% or about 30%: the productive usage of most TCR beta V segments.

This CDR3 is built from 13 residues. Trimming removed 3 bases from V and 7 bases from J, with 12 bases in between. Germline values: CDR1 MDHEN, CDR2 SYDVKM. Amplification used 60 Vbeta primers and 13 Jbeta primers. Produced via immunoSEQ multiplex PCR; TCRdb's table is partial and in-frame only. The sample table includes about 160,000 clones. To note about this clone: Its antigen is undetermined.

The source material was PBMCs. The chain couples TRBV28 to TRBJ1-1, with TRBD1 as a possible D gene (5 bases). This TCR came from a woman aged 60-75 years in good health and CMV-seronegative. The CDR3 sequence is CASSFVGRYEAFF. CDR3 sequence (DNA): TGTGCCAGCAGTTTTGTGGGGCGGTATGAAGCTTTCTTT. Full variable domain (missing parts from reference TRBV28 and TRBJ1-1): DVKVTQSSRYLVKRTGEKVFLECVQDMDHENMFWYRQDPGLGLRLIYFSYDVKMKEKGDIPEGYSVSREKKERFSLILESASTNQTSMYLCASSFVGRYEAFFGQGTRLTVV.